This T cell receptor (beta chain) appears in the sequencing data of a study of OX40 agonist ivuxolimab in advanced cancers. The length of the CDR3 is 18 residues. CDR1 is SGHDT and CDR2 is YYEEEE in the germline V gene. V dropped 4 bases and J dropped 3 bases, with 26 bases sitting between them. Clones were read by immunoSEQ multiplex PCR, and TCRdb kept only the in-frame ones, dropping some. Among about 62,000 clones listed, 79% were seen once. This clonotype was sampled from an adult with an advanced solid tumor such as melanoma, head and neck, liver or kidney cancer. V gene TRBV5-6 combines with J gene TRBJ2-7, with a tentative D call TRBD2 (7 bases). The sequenced sample was CD4+ or CD8+ T cells sorted from blood, obtained in a trial of the OX40 agonist ivuxolimab. The CDR3 sequence: CASSLRIGGRGLDYEQYF. DNA for the CDR3: TGTGCCAGCAGCCTGAGGATTGGTGGGAGGGGGTTAGACTACGAGCAGTACTTC.